These T cell receptor beta chains were read from a single sample in a study of CD8 T cells in Susac syndrome. TCRdb passed the immunoSEQ multiplex PCR reads through MiXCR, listing each CDR3 protein once. The sample lists about 100,000 distinct CDR3 sequences, around 96% occurring once. The sequenced sample consisted of CD8+ T cells from PBMCs. The receptors derive from a human donor with Susac syndrome. CDR3s include the opening cysteine and the closing phenylalanine or tryptophan. A D gene is named only where the DNA matches it firmly. Clone size is given for some rows only: seen once, a few or many times, or a class if the clone is expanded.

>TRBV15|-|-|TRBJ1-1
TGTGCCACCAGCAGAGATCGGGCCAGTGGGGGATTGGCTTTCTTT
CATSRDRASGGLAFF
>TRBV13|-|-|TRBJ1-2
TGTGCCAGCAGCTTACCGGCAGAAACGTATGGCTACACCTTC
CASSLPAETYGYTF
>TRBV20-1|-|-|TRBJ2-5
TGCAGTTGCCACCCACTCGGCGAGTACCAAGAGACCCAGTACTTC
CSCHPLGEYQETQYF
>TRBV15|-|TRBD1|TRBJ1-1
TGTGCCACCAGCGCCAGACAGGGGATGAACACTGAAGCTTTCTTT
CATSARQGMNTEAFF
>TRBV5-6|-|-|TRBJ2-4
TGTGCCAGCAGCTCCCTGGGGCTGAACAAAAACATTCAGTACTTC
CASSSLGLNKNIQYF
>TRBV9|-|-|TRBJ1-6
TGTGCCAGCAGCGTAAGCCGGTCGGATTCACCCCTCCACTTT
CASSVSRSDSPLHF
>TRBV14|-|TRBD1|TRBJ2-7
TGTGCCAGCAGCCAAGATACTTCGGGACAGGTTAGGGGGGAGCAGTACTTC
CASSQDTSGQVRGEQYF
>TRBV29-1|-|-|TRBJ2-1
TGCAGCGTTGCTGGGAGGGGGAATGAGCAGTTCTTC
CSVAGRGNEQFF
>TRBV29-1|-|-|TRBJ2-1
TGCAGCGTTGGGGGTGGGGATGAGCAGTTCTTC
CSVGGGDEQFF
>TRBV18|-|-|TRBJ1-1
TGTGCCAGCTCACCATCGGACACCCGTGAAGCTTTCTTT
CASSPSDTREAFF
>TRBV28|-|-|TRBJ2-6
TGTGCCAGCAGTTTAGAGCTCTCTGGGGCCAACGTCCTGACTTTC
CASSLELSGANVLTF
>TRBV20-1|-|-|TRBJ2-5
TGCAGTGCTAGTGAAGACAGGTACCAAGAGACCCAGTACTTC
CSASEDRYQETQYF
>TRBV3-1|-|TRBD1|TRBJ2-3
TGTGCCAGCAGCCAAGGGGACAGCCGAGACACAGATACGCAGTATTTT
CASSQGDSRDTDTQYF
>TRBV10-3|-|-|TRBJ2-7
TGTGCCATCAGTGAGTCAGGGGCCTCCTACGAGCAGTACTTC
CAISESGASYEQYF
>TRBV6-4|-|-|TRBJ2-1
TGTGCCAGCAGTGACTCTCCTAGCAATGAGCAGTTCTTC
CASSDSPSNEQFF
>TRBV11-2|-|TRBD2|TRBJ2-1
TGTGCCAGCAGCCCCCTAGCGGGACCGGGGGAGCAGTTCTTC
CASSPLAGPGEQFF
>TRBV4-1|once|-|TRBJ2-3
TGCGCCAGCAGTCTCCTAGGGTTACGCACAGATACGCAGTATTTT
CASSLLGLRTDTQYF
>TRBV5-4|-|TRBD1|TRBJ1-4
TGTGCCAGCAGCCTGGGAGGGACAGCTAATGAAAAACTGTTTTTT
CASSLGGTANEKLFF
>TRBV5-6|-|-|TRBJ1-5
TGTGCCAGCAGCGCTGGAGACAATAGCAATCAGCCCCAGCATTTT
CASSAGDNSNQPQHF
>TRBV29-1|-|-|TRBJ1-1
TGCAGCGTTGAAAAGGTCCCCGGGACACAAGAAGCTTTCTTT
CSVEKVPGTQEAFF
>TRBV6-4|-|TRBD2|TRBJ2-1
TGTGCCAGCAGTGACTCGGGCAGTAGCGGGGGTTTTAGGGAGCAGTTCTTC
CASSDSGSSGGFREQFF
>TRBV29-1|-|-|TRBJ1-1
TGCAGCGTTGGTGGGCTTCTGCTCAACACTGAAGCTTTCTTT
CSVGGLLLNTEAFF
>TRBV3-1|few|TRBD1|TRBJ2-7
TGTGCCAGCAGCCCGGGACAGGACTCCTACGAGCAGTACTTC
CASSPGQDSYEQYF
>TRBV29-1|-|TRBD1|TRBJ2-7
TGCAGCGTAAGGGTGACAGGGGAGCAGTACTTC
CSVRVTGEQYF
>TRBV24-1|once|-|TRBJ2-3
TGTGCCACCAGTGATAGGGATACGCAGTATTTT
CATSDRDTQYF
>TRBV12-3/TRBV12-4|once|TRBD1|TRBJ1-2
TGTGCCAGCAGCCAAACTGGCCAGGGGGACAATCCTAACTATGGCTACACCTTC
CASSQTGQGDNPNYGYTF
>TRBV7-9|-|TRBD1|TRBJ1-1
TGTGCCAGCAGCTCACAGGGGGCTATGACTGAAGCTTTCTTT
CASSSQGAMTEAFF
>TRBV25-1|once|TRBD1|TRBJ1-5
TGTGCCAGCAGGGCGGGACAGGGCAACCAGCCCCAGCATTTT
CASRAGQGNQPQHF
>TRBV12-3/TRBV12-4|-|-|TRBJ2-3
TGTGCCAGCAGGGGACATCCTAGCACAGATACGCAGTATTTT
CASRGHPSTDTQYF
>TRBV20-1|-|-|TRBJ2-2
TGCAGTGCTCCAGCGGGGAACACCGGGGAGCTGTTTTTT
CSAPAGNTGELFF
>TRBV29-1|-|-|TRBJ1-3
TGCAGCGTTGTAGGAGGCCTCTCTGGAAACACCATATATTTT
CSVVGGLSGNTIYF
>TRBV4-1|-|TRBD1|TRBJ2-1
TGCGCCAGCAGCCAAGAGGACAGGAACCTCGGGAATGAGCAGTTCTTC
CASSQEDRNLGNEQFF
>TRBV3-1|-|-|TRBJ2-5
TGTGCCAGCAGCCCCGCAACCGAAGTGACGGCCCAGTACTTC
CASSPATEVTAQYF
>TRBV4-2|-|TRBD1|TRBJ1-2
TGTGCCAGCAGCCCTGGGGGACAGACTGGATATGGCTACACCTTC
CASSPGGQTGYGYTF
>TRBV29-1|once|TRBD1|TRBJ1-1
TGCAGCGTCACGACAGGGATAAACACTGAAGCTTTCTTT
CSVTTGINTEAFF
>TRBV28|-|-|TRBJ1-4
TGTGCCAGCAGTTTTTGGTCGACCGGGGAAAAACTGTTTTTT
CASSFWSTGEKLFF
>TRBV20-1|-|-|TRBJ2-1
TGCAGTGCTAGAAGCGGACAGAGCTCCTACAATGAGCAGTTCTTC
CSARSGQSSYNEQFF
>TRBV6-1|-|-|TRBJ2-1
TGTGCCAGCAGTGAGGGAGGGGGCTCCTACAATGAGCAGTTCTTC
CASSEGGGSYNEQFF
>TRBV25-1|-|-|TRBJ2-1
TGTGCCAGTTCATGGGGGAATGAGCAGTTCTTC
CASSWGNEQFF
>TRBV7-9|-|TRBD2|TRBJ2-7
TGTGCCAGCAGCCTACCGGGACTAGCGGGAGCGGTTGAGCAGTACTTC
CASSLPGLAGAVEQYF
>TRBV29-1|-|-|TRBJ2-7
TGCAGCGTAAAAGGGCAGGGGTCCTACGAGCAGTACTTC
CSVKGQGSYEQYF
>TRBV24-1|-|TRBD1|TRBJ2-7
TGTGCCACCAGTGAATACCGACAGGGACCCTACGAGCAGTACTTC
CATSEYRQGPYEQYF
>TRBV6-5|few|TRBD2|TRBJ2-7
TGTGCCAGCAGCTTACTAGCGGGAGCCTCCTACGAGCAGTACTTC
CASSLLAGASYEQYF
>TRBV13|-|-|TRBJ2-2
TGTGCCAGCAGCCTCCGGGTCGCGAACACCGGGGAGCTGTTTTTT
CASSLRVANTGELFF
>TRBV28|once|TRBD1|TRBJ2-3
TGTGCCAGCAGTTTCCCGGGACAGATTACAGATACGCAGTATTTT
CASSFPGQITDTQYF
>TRBV24-1|-|TRBD2|TRBJ2-2
TGTGCCACCTCTGACGGTCCAGCGGGGGACACCGGGGAGCTGTTTTTT
CATSDGPAGDTGELFF
>TRBV6-1|-|-|TRBJ2-5
TGTGCCAGTACCCGCCAACTAGAGACCCAGTACTTC
CASTRQLETQYF
>TRBV11-2|-|-|TRBJ2-7
TGTGCCAGCAGCTTAGATCCCGGCAAAGAGCAGTACTTC
CASSLDPGKEQYF
>TRBV19|once|-|TRBJ1-1
TGTGCCAGTTTACCGGGACTACGGTTCCTCTACACTGAAGCTTTCTTT
CASLPGLRFLYTEAFF
>TRBV4-1|-|-|TRBJ1-6
TGCGCCAGCAGCCCGTCGACAGGTCATAATTCACCCCTCCACTTT
CASSPSTGHNSPLHF
>TRBV5-1|-|TRBD1|TRBJ2-6
TGCGCCAGCAGCTTGGGACAGGGCAGATCTGGGGCCAACGTCCTGACTTTC
CASSLGQGRSGANVLTF
>TRBV13|once|TRBD1|TRBJ2-3
TGTGCCAGCAGCCCCACAGGGGCCGTCACAGATACGCAGTATTTT
CASSPTGAVTDTQYF
>TRBV7-9|-|-|TRBJ2-3
TGTGCCAGCAGCTCAATTCAAGATACGCAGTATTTT
CASSSIQDTQYF
>TRBV29-1|-|-|TRBJ2-7
TGCAGCGTTGGTGAGGACTACGAGCAGTACTTC
CSVGEDYEQYF
>TRBV27|-|-|TRBJ2-7
TGTGCCAGCAGTTTCCGGTCGAACTACGAGCAGTACTTC
CASSFRSNYEQYF
>TRBV28|-|-|TRBJ2-5
TGTGCCAGCAGTTTAGACTCAGAAGAGACCCAGTACTTC
CASSLDSEETQYF
>TRBV19|-|-|TRBJ1-1
TGTGCCAGTAAGAGGGCTGGTGAAGCTTTCTTT
CASKRAGEAFF
>TRBV12-3/TRBV12-4|-|-|TRBJ1-5
TGTGCCAGCAGTCTCACCAATCAGCCCCAGCATTTT
CASSLTNQPQHF
>TRBV3-1|-|-|TRBJ2-7
TGTGCCAGCGGGGAGACGGGAGTCGCCTACGAGCAGTACTTC
CASGETGVAYEQYF
>TRBV4-1|-|-|TRBJ2-7
TGCGCCAGCAGCCAGGGGCACTGGGAGACCACCTACGAGCAGTACTTC
CASSQGHWETTYEQYF